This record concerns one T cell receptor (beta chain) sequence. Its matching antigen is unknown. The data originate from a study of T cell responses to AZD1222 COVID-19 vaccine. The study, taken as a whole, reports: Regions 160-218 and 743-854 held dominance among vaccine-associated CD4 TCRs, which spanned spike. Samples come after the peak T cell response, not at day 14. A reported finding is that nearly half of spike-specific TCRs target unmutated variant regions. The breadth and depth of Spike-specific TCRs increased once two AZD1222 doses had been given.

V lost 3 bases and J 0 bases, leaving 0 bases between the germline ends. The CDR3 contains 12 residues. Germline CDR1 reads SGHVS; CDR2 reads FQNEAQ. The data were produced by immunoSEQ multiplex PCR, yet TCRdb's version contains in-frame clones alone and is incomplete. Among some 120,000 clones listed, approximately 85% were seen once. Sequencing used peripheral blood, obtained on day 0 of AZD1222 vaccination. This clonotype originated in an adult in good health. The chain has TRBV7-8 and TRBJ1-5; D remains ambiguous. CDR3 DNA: TGTGCCAGCAGCTTTAGCAATCAGCCCCAGCATTTT. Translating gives CASSFSNQPQHF.